The 18 T cell receptor beta chains listed next were all sequenced from one sample in a study of T cell repertoires in cytomegalovirus infection. Which antigens these TCRs recognize remains unknown. Via MiXCR, TCRdb re-called the reads, giving one row per CDR3 protein. Of tens of thousands of distinct CDR3 sequences in the sample, around 20% were seen once. The material was CD8+ T cells from cultured PBMCs, obtained from culture after CMV antigen stimulation. The receptors stem from a human donor in good health (CMV status not recorded). Some clones in this sample may be carry-over from other donors' samples.

This clonotype has a handful of counts. V usage is TRBV7-2 and J usage is TRBJ2-3; D is perhaps TRBD1 (6 bases). The CDR3 contains 14 residues. Germline V gene sequence: CDR1 SGHTA, CDR2 FQGNSA. V lost 4 bases and J lost 1, with 9 bases in between. CDR3 in amino acids: CASSSGQRTDTQYF. In DNA form, the CDR3 reads TGTGCCAGCAGCTCCGGACAGCGCACAGATACGCAGTATTTT.

The rearrangement joins TRBV6-1 to TRBJ2-1, with D tentatively TRBD1 (6 bases). From germline, CDR1 is MNHNS and CDR2 SASEGT. This CDR3 contains 14 residues. V dropped 9 bases and J dropped 5 bases, with 17 bases sitting between them. The CDR3 spells CASRDTRADNEQFF. Written as DNA, the CDR3 is TGTGCCAGTAGGGACACCCGAGCGGACAATGAGCAGTTCTTC.

This clonotype has a handful of counts. V and J are TRBV7-9 and TRBJ2-1; 9 nucleotides align to TRBD1. CDR3 size: 18 residues. J was trimmed by 2 bases and V by 3 bases; bases with no gene match: 11. Germline V gene lookup returns CDR1 SEHNR and CDR2 FQNEAQ (reference sequence). CDR3 nucleotides: TGTGCCAGCAGCTTTCCGGACAGGGGCATTAATACCTACAATGAGCAGTTCTTC. It yields the protein CASSFPDRGINTYNEQFF.

This chain uses TRBV4-1 with TRBJ1-1; TRBD1 matches at 10 bases. The CDR3 runs 19 residues. CDR1 is MGHRA, CDR2 YSYEKL, per germline. V gave up 0 bases and J gave up 1 base; unmatched junction bases: 11. CDR3 DNA sequence: TGCGCCAGCAGCCAAGAGAGACCGGGACAGGGGCTTTGGAACACTGAAGCTTTCTTT. Translated: CASSQERPGQGLWNTEAFF.

This clonotype turned up a few times. The chain has TRBV7-2 and TRBJ2-1; 12 bases match TRBD2. Unmatched junction bases numbered 9, after V lost 2 bases and J lost 4 bases. The germline gives CDR1 SGHTA, CDR2 FQGNSA. The CDR3 is 18 amino acids. The chain's CDR3 is CASSLSSSGGAPYNEQFF. DNA for the CDR3: TGTGCCAGCAGCTTAAGCTCTAGCGGGGGGGCTCCGTACAATGAGCAGTTCTTC.

The rearrangement uses TRBV7-9 and TRBJ1-1; TRBD1 might be the D (6 bases). From germline, CDR1 is SEHNR and CDR2 FQNEAQ (reference sequence). This CDR3 has 13 amino acids. V was clipped by 5 bases and J by 5 bases, with 12 bases between them. The CDR3 region has the DNA TGTGCCAGCAGCGAGGGGGGTTGGACTGAAGCTTTCTTT. Protein sequence: CASSEGGWTEAFF.

The J gene is TRBJ1-1, the V gene TRBV11-2, with TRBD1 matching 7 bases. Germline CDR1 reads SGHAT; CDR2 reads FQNNGV. J lost 1 base, V lost 4 bases, and 6 bases had no gene match. The CDR3 totals 15 residues. The CDR3 bases are TGTGCCAGCAGCTGGGGACAGTACTCGAACACTGAAGCTTTCTTT. This translates into CASSWGQYSNTEAFF.

The V call is TRBV4-1, the J call TRBJ1-2; D is ambiguous. The germline V gene encodes CDR1 MGHRA and CDR2 YSYEKL. Trimming shortened V by 0 bases and J by 7 bases, and 15 bases separated the two germline ends. This CDR3 is 15 amino acids long. DNA for the CDR3: TGCGCCAGCAGCCAAGATACAGACGGGCTAGGTGGCTACACCTTC. Amino acid sequence: CASSQDTDGLGGYTF.

The DNA for the CDR3 is TGTGCCAGCAGCCATGGGCCTGAAGCTTTCTTT. This gives the protein CASSHGPEAFF. This rearrangement joins TRBV27 to TRBJ1-1; D remains unclear. Trimming removed 6 bases from V and 6 bases from J, with 8 bases in between. CDR1 and CDR2 (germline): MNHEY, SMNVEV (reference sequence). This CDR3 is built from 11 residues.

This clonotype has more than one count but fewer than ten. The chain couples TRBV7-2 to TRBJ2-7; tentatively, D is TRBD2 (5 bases). The CDR3 is 17 amino acids. Germline loops: CDR1 SGHTA, CDR2 FQGNSA. Trimming took 1 base from V and 7 from J, leaving 23 bases between them. The CDR3 DNA follows: TGTGCCAGCAGCTTAGACGGCAGCGAGAGGCTTAGGAGGGAGCAGTACTTC. Amino acids: CASSLDGSERLRREQYF.

V gene TRBV6-2 or TRBV6-3 combines with J gene TRBJ2-2; TRBD1 agrees at 8 bases. V shed 3 bases and J 1 base; nucleotides not matched to a gene: 1. The CDR3 runs 15 residues. CDR1 and CDR2 (germline): MNHEY, SVGEGT. The CDR3 DNA reads as TGTGCCAGCAGTTATGGACAGGGGAACACCGGGGAGCTGTTTTTT. Amino acids: CASSYGQGNTGELFF.

In this sample, this clonotype turned up a few times. This chain joins TRBV7-8 and TRBJ2-3, with D tentatively TRBD1 (5 bases). Trimming left V 10 bases short and J 2 bases short, with 22 bases between. This CDR3 has 16 residues. Germline V gene data show CDR1 as SGHVS and CDR2 as FQNEAQ. CDR3 bases: TGTGCCACCCGGTTGGAAGGCAGGGCCTACACAGATACGCAGTATTTT. It codes for CATRLEGRAYTDTQYF.

A few counts support this clonotype. The chain uses TRBV7-9 and TRBJ2-2, with D tentatively TRBD1 (6 bases). V was clipped by 6 bases and J by 2 bases, with 13 bases between them. Per germline, CDR1 SEHNR and CDR2 FQNEAQ (reference sequence). The CDR3 consists of 15 residues. The CDR3 nucleotides are TGTGCCAGCAGACCTCCACAGGGAAACACCGGGGAGCTGTTTTTT. Translated, it gives CASRPPQGNTGELFF.

This clonotype has ten or more counts. V and J are TRBV5-6 and TRBJ2-4, with no clear D. The ends were cut back, 0 bases at V and 6 bases at J, with 13 bases in the middle. Germline assignment: CDR1 SGHDT and CDR2 YYEEEE. The CDR3 length is 15 residues. DNA for the CDR3: TGTGCCAGCAGCTTGGGGACGATCGGTTTAAACATTCAGTACTTC. It translates to CASSLGTIGLNIQYF.

This sequence joins TRBV7-8 and TRBJ2-1, with TRBD2 matching 9 bases. The CDR3 sequence is 15 residues long. V lost 2 bases, J lost 8 bases, and 7 bases stayed unmatched. Germline V lookup: CDR1 SGHVS, CDR2 FQNEAQ. The DNA of the CDR3 is TGTGCCAGCAGCTTAAGGGGCGGGGGGGCCGATGAGCAGTTCTTC. This sequence encodes CASSLRGGGADEQFF.

This clonotype came up a few times. The J gene is TRBJ2-6, the V gene TRBV19, with 9 bases aligning to TRBD1. The CDR3 spans 18 residues. V lost 10 bases, J lost 2 bases, and 15 bases stayed unmatched. Germline V gene data show CDR1 as LNHDA and CDR2 as SQIVND (reference sequence). The DNA for the CDR3 is TGTGCCACCTCCATTTCGGGGACAGGGATAACTGGGGCCAACGTCCTGACTTTC. It encodes CATSISGTGITGANVLTF.

This chain connects TRBV7-2 to TRBJ2-5; D is unclear. Trimming took off 6 bases at V and 2 bases at J, with 10 bases between the two ends. CDR3 length: 13 amino acids. The V gene's germline CDR1 is SGHTA and CDR2 FQGNSA. The CDR3 protein is CASRRDPQETQYF. The CDR3 region has the DNA TGTGCCAGCAGGCGCGACCCTCAAGAGACCCAGTACTTC.

This clonotype was picked up a small number of times. DNA of the CDR3: TGTGCCAGCAGTTTAAACGGGGCGGAAAAACTGTTTTTT. Protein: CASSLNGAEKLFF. V gene TRBV28 combines with J gene TRBJ1-4; possible D gene TRBD1, 5 bases. The germline V gene encodes CDR1 MDHEN and CDR2 SYDVKM. The CDR3 consists of 13 residues. Trimming removed 2 bases at V and 8 bases at J, with 9 bases between.